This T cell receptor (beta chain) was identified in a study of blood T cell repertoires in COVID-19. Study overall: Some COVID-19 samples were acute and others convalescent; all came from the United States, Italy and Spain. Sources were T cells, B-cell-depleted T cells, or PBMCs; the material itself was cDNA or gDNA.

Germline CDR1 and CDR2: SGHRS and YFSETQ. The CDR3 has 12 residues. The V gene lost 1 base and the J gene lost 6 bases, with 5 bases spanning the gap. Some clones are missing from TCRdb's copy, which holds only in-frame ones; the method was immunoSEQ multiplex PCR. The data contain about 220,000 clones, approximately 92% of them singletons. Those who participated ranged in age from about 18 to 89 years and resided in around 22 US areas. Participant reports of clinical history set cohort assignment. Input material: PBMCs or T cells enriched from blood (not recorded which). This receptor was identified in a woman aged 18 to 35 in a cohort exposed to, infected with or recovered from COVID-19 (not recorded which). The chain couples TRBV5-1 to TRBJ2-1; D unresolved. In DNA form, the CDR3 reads TGCGCCAGCAGCTTGCTCCTCAATGAGCAGTTCTTC. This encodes CASSLLLNEQFF.